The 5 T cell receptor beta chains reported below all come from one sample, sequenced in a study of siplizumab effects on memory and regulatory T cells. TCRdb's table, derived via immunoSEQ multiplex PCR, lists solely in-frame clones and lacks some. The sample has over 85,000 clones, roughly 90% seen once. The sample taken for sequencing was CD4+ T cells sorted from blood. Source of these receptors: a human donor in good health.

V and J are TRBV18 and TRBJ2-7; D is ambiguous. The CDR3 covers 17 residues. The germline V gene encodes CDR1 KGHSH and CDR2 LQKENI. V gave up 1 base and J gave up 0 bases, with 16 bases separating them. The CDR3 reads CASSPRALKDTSYEQYF. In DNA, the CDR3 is TGTGCCAGCTCACCACGAGCACTGAAAGATACCTCCTACGAGCAGTACTTC. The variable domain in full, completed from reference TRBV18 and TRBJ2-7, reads NAGVMQNPRHLVRRRGQEARLRCSPMKGHSHVYWYRQLPEEGLKFMVYLQKENIIDESGMPKERFSAEFPKEGPSILRIQQVVRGDSAAYFCASSPRALKDTSYEQYFGPGTRLTVT.

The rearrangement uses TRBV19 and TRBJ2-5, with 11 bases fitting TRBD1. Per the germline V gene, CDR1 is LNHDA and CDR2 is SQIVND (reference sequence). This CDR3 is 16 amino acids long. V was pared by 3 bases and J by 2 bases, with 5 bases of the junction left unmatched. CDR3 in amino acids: CASSITGTGGQETQYF. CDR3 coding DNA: TGTGCCAGTAGTATTACCGGGACAGGGGGTCAAGAGACCCAGTACTTC.

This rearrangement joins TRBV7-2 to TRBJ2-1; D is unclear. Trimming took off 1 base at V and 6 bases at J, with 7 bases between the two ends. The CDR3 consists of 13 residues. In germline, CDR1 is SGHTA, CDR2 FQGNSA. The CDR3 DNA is TGTGCCAGCAGCTTAGTAGCAGGCAATGAGCAGTTCTTC. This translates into CASSLVAGNEQFF.

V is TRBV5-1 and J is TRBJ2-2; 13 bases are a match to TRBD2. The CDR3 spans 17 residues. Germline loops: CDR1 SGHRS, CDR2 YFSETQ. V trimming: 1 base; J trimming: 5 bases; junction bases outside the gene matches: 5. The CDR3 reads CASSLRTSGGRTGELFF. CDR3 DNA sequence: TGCGCCAGCAGCTTGAGGACTAGCGGGGGCAGGACCGGGGAGCTGTTTTTT.

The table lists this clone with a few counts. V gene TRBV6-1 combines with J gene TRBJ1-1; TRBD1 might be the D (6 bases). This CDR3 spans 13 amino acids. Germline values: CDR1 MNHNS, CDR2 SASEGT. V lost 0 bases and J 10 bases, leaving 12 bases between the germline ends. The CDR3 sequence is CASSEAGGRGAFF. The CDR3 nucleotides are TGTGCCAGCAGTGAAGCCGGAGGCAGGGGAGCTTTCTTT.